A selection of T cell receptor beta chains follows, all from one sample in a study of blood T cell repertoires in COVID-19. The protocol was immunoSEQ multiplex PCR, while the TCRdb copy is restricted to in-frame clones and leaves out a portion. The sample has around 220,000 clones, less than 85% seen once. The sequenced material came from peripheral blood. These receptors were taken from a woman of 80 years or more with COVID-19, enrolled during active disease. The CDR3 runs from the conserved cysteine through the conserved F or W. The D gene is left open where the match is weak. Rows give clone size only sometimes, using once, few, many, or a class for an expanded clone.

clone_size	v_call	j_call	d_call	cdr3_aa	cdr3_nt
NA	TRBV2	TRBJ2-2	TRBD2	CASGSGRATGELFF	TGTGCCAGCGGAAGCGGGAGGGCAACCGGGGAGCTGTTTTTT
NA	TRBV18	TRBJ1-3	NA	CASSPPATSGNTIYF	TGTGCCAGCTCACCACCGGCGACATCTGGAAACACCATATATTTT
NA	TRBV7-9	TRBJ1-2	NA	CASSIVGTGIDTF	NA
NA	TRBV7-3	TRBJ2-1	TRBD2	CASSLGSGGIYNEQFF	TGTGCCAGCAGCTTGGGATCCGGGGGGATTTACAATGAGCAGTTCTTC
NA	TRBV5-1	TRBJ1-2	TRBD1	CASSLVDRVEDGYTF	TGCGCCAGCAGCTTGGTGGACAGGGTGGAGGATGGCTACACCTTC
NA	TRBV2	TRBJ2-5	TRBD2	CASSRRTSIETQYF	TGTGCCAGCAGTCGTCGGACTAGCATCGAGACCCAGTACTTC
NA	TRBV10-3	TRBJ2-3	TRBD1	CAISPSRTGNGDTQYF	TGTGCCATCAGCCCCTCGAGGACAGGGAATGGTGATACGCAGTATTTT
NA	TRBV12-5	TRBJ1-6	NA	CASASQGNSPLHF	TGTGCTAGTGCCTCGCAGGGGAATTCACCCCTCCACTTT
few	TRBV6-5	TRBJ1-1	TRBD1	CASRSDRARTEAFF	TGTGCCAGCAGGAGCGACAGGGCGCGGACTGAAGCTTTCTTT
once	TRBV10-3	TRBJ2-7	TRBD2	CAIRVLAGGLYEQYF	TGTGCCATCAGAGTTCTAGCGGGGGGGCTCTACGAGCAGTACTTC